This T cell receptor beta chain was identified during a study of T cells in Graves' hyperthyroidism and ophthalmopathy (dated by TCRdb to about 2019). At the level of the whole study: Peripheral blood samples were taken at initial diagnosis, before any treatment was given. Prospective prediction of ophthalmopathy was tested in an independent validation cohort of approximately 19 hyperthyroidism patients and 17 patients who later progressed to ophthalmopathy. TCR Vbeta CDR3 sequencing of roughly 140 peripheral blood samples (roughly 41 ophthalmopathy, 70 to 85 hyperthyroidism and about 17 progressor patients) is reported in the paper. The roughly 100 discovery patients were randomly divided into training and test sets at a 7:3 ratio. To identify TCR V-J signatures that set the groups apart, the researchers used a discovery cohort of more than 95 patients, made up of some 41 with Graves' ophthalmopathy and 57 with stable Graves' hyperthyroidism. The study also compared thyroid tissue and blood T-cell repertoires from more than 5 Graves' hyperthyroidism patients. Once sampling was done, hyperthyroidism patients were given methimazole at a starting dose of 30 mg daily, whereas ophthalmopathy patients were given high-dose intravenous methylprednisolone.

The CDR3 starts with the cysteine, ends with the phenylalanine, and has 13 residues. The CDR3 DNA has 39 bases and is translated from base 1. Ends trimmed: V by 2 bases, J by 9 bases; bases unmatched to a gene: 6. The germline V gene sets CDR1 to MDHEN and CDR2 to SYDVKM. The TCR beta CDR3 regions were amplified from the RNA transcripts. The TCR CDR3 was subjected to a first round of RT-PCR using the HTBI primer set and the Qiagen OneStep RT-PCR kit. Libraries were constructed in a second round of multiplex PCR, after which size selection and purification were performed. Sequencing of the libraries was done on an Illumina HiSeq2000 using paired-end 100 bp reads. Under the source paper's analysis protocol: SOAPnuke was used to process the raw data, removing reads that contained adapters or uncalled bases, had a mean Phred below 15, or lacked an exact match to the constant primer or identifier. COPE v1.2.5 was used to merge the high-quality paired reads, and each unique nucleotide sequence was defined as a clonotype. Clonotypes were aligned to IMGT TRBV, TRBD and TRBJ reference segments using MiTCR v1.1. Only V-J combinations with frequency above 0.0001, covering about 99% of repertoires, were analysed. The TCS score was defined as F50 (clonal expansion) divided by E x V (chaos), with BLOSUM62-based TCRdist calculated between CDR3 peptides within each V-J. Welch's t-statistics and random forest reduced roughly 530 V-J features to about 13, which were used in a naive Bayes classifier (R e1071). The raw public data were reprocessed by TCRdb itself: fastp quality trimming at Q25, MiXCR clonotype calling, in-frame beta chains only. Every CDR3 protein is listed once, alongside the most common genes and DNA of its rows. TCRdb, not the authors, supplied the V and J calls. Within this sample are about 35,000 distinct CDR3 sequences, with approximately 50% of them counted one time only. Together, the top ten hold roughly 6.2% of the sample.

The table lists this clonotype with many counts. Its recognized antigen is unknown. No base qualities exist here, and no much larger clone lies one base off it. Hyperthyroidism patients were newly diagnosed, had a disease duration of under 2 months, and were aged 18 to 65 years. Any patient with an uncontrolled infection, another autoimmune disease, pregnancy or lactation was excluded. Diagnoses were established on the basis of clinical symptoms, serum thyroxine and TRAb, thyroid ultrasound, and orbital computed tomography. Blood from progressor patients was drawn when they were first diagnosed with hyperthyroidism, before any ophthalmopathy symptoms appeared. Ficoll-Paque density gradient centrifugation was used to isolate PBMCs from around 10 ml of fresh peripheral blood. Progressor patients were first diagnosed with Graves' hyperthyroidism and then developed ophthalmopathy during follow-up. Total RNA was extracted using Trizol reagent, and RNA quality was assessed on an Agilent 2100 Bioanalyzer.

Paper-wide results and their limitations: Sample size was not statistically predetermined, and investigators were not blinded to group allocation. Blood samples also contained most of the expanded thyroid clonotypes (frequency above 0.001), which suggests that blood repertoires may reflect thyroid immune responses. In validation, the model predicted progression to ophthalmopathy with 55% to 71% sensitivity and 72% to 75% specificity, a median of around six months before onset. A 13 V-J signature model separated ophthalmopathy from stable hyperthyroidism, with approximately 87% sensitivity and 81.08% specificity in cross-validation and 80%/75% in testing.

The sample comprised blood. Recombination connected TRBV28 to TRBJ1-1; the junction holds 7 bases that match TRBD1. The TCR was taken from a woman aged 50 to 60 with Graves' hyperthyroidism that later progressed to Graves' ophthalmopathy. CDR3 reads: CASSLDRELKAFF. The nucleotide sequence is given as TGTGCCAGCAGTTTAGACAGGGAGCTTAAAGCTTTCTTT.